The sequence of this TCR beta chain was determined in a study of OX40 agonist ivuxolimab in advanced cancers. Exclusion applied to patients with autoimmune disease history or systemic immunosuppression. The CDR3 has 14 residues. Germline V gives CDR1 SGHNT, CDR2 YENEEA. Trimming took off 7 bases at V and 6 bases at J, with 18 bases between the two ends. Here immunoSEQ multiplex PCR was the method, and the copy in TCRdb shows in-frame clones only, minus some. The sample lists 55,000 to 70,000 clones, under 90% occurring once. The sequence was collected from an adult with an advanced solid tumor such as melanoma, head and neck, liver or kidney cancer. The starting material was CD4+ or CD8+ T cells sorted from blood, obtained in a trial of the OX40 agonist ivuxolimab. This chain links TRBV11-3 with TRBJ1-1; D is perhaps TRBD1 (5 bases). The CDR3 loop reads CASTHQGGGSEAFF. CDR3 sequence (DNA): TGTGCCAGCACACACCAGGGTGGAGGGTCTGAAGCTTTCTTT.